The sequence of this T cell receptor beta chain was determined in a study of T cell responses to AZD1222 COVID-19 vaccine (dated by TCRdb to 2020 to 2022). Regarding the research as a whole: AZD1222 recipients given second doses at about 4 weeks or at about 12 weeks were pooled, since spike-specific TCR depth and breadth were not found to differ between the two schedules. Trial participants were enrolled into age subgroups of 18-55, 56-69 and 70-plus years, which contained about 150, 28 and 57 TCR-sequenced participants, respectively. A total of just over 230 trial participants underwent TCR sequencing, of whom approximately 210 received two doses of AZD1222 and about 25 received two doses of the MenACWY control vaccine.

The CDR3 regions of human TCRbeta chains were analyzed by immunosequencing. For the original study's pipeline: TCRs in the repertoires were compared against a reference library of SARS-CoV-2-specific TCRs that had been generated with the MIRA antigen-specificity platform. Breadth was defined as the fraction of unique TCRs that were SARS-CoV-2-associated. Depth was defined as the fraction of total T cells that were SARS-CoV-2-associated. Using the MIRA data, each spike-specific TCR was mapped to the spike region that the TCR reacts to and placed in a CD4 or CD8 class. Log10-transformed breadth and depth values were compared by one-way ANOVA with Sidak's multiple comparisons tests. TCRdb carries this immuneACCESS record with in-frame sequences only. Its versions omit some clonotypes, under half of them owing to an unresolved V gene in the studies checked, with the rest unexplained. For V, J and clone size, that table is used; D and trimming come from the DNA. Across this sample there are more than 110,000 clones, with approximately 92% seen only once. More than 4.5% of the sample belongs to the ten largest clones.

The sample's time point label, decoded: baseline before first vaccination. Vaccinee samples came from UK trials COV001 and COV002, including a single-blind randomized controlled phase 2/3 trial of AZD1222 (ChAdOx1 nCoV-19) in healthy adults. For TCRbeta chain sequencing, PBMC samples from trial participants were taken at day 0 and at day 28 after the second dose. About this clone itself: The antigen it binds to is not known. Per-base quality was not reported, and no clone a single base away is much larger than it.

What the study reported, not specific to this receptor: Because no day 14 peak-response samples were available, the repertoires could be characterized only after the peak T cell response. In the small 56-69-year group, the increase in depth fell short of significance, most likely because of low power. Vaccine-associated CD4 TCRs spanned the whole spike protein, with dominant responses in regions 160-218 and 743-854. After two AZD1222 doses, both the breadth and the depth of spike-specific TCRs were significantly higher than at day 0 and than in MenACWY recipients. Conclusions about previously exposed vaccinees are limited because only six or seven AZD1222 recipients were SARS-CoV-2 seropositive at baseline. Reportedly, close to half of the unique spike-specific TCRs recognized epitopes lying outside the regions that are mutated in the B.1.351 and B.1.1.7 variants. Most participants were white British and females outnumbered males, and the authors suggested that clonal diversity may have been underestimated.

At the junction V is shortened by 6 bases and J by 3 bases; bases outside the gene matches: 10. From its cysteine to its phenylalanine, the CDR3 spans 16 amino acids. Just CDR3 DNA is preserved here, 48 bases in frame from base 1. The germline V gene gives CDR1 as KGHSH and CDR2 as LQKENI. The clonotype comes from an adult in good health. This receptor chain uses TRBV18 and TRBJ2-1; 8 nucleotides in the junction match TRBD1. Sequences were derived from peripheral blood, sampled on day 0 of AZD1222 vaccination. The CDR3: CASSFTGTGNYNEQFF. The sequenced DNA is TGTGCCAGCTCTTTTACCGGGACAGGTAACTACAATGAGCAGTTCTTC.